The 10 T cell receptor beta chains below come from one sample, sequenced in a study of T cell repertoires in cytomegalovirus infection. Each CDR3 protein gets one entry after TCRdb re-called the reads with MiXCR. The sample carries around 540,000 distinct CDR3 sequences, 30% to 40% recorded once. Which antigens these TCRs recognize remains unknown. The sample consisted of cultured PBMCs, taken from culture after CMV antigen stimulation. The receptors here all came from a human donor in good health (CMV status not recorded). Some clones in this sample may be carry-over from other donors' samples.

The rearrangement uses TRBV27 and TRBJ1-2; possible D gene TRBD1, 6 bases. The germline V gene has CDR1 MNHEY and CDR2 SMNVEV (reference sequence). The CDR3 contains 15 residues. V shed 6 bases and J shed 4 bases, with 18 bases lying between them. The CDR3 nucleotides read TGTGCCAGCAGCCCTGCGGGGGGAGGGGGCTATGGCTACACCTTC. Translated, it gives CASSPAGGGGYGYTF.

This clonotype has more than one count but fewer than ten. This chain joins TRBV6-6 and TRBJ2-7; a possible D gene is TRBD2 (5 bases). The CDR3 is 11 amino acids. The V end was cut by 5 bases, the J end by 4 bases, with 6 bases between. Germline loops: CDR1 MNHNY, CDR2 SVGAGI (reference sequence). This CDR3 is CASSGSYEQYV. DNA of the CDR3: TGTGCCAGCAGTGGGAGTTACGAGCAGTACGTC.

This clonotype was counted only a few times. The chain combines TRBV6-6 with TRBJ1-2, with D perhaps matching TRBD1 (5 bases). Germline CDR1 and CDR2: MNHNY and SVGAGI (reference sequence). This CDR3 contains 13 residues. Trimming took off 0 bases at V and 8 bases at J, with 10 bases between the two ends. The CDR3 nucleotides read TGTGCCAGCAGTTACTCCGACGAGGGGGGCTACACCTTC. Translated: CASSYSDEGGYTF.

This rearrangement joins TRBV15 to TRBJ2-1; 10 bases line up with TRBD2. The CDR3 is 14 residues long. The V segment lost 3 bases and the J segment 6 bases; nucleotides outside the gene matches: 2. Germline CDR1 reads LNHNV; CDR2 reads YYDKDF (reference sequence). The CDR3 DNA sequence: TGTGCCACCAGCAGCCGGACTAGCGGCAATGAGCAGTTCTTC. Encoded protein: CATSSRTSGNEQFF.

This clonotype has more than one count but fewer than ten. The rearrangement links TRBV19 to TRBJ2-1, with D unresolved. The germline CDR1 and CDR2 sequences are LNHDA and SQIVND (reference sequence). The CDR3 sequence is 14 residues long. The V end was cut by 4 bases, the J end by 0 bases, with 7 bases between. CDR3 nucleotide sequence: TGTGCCAGTAGTAAGGGCGGCTCCTACAATGAGCAGTTCTTC. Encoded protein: CASSKGGSYNEQFF.

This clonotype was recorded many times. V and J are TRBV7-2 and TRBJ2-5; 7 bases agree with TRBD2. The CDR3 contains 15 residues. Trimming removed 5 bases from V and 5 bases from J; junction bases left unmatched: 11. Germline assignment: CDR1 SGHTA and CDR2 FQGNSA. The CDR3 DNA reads TGTGCCAGCAGCCCCGGAGCGGGGTCGTCGGAGACCCAGTACTTC. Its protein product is CASSPGAGSSETQYF.

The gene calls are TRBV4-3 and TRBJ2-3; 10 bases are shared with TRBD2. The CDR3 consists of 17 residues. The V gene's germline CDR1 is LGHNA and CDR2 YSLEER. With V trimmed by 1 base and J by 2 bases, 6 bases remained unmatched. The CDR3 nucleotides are TGCGCCAGCAGCCAAGGGCGAGCGGGAGGGATCACAGATACGCAGTATTTT. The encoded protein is CASSQGRAGGITDTQYF.

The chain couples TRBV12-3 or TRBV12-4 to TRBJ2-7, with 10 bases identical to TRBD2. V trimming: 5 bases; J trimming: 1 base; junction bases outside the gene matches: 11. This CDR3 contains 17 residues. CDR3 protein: CASSETSGLLLSYEQYF. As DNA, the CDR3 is TGTGCCAGCAGTGAGACTAGCGGGCTCCTTCTATCCTACGAGCAGTACTTC.

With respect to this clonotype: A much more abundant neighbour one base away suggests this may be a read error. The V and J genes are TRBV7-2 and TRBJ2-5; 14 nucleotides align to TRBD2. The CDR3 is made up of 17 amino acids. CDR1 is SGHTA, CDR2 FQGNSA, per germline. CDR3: CASSTPEGLAGVETHYF. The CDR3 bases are TGTGCCAGCAGCACGCCCGAGGGACTAGCGGGAGTAGAGACCCATTACTTC.

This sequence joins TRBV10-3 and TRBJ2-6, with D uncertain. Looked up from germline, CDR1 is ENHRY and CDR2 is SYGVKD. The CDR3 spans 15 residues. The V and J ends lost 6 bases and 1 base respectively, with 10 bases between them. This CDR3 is CAISAKGSGANVLTF. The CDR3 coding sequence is TGTGCCATCAGCGCCAAGGGTTCTGGGGCCAACGTCCTGACTTTC.